This T cell receptor (beta chain) was captured in a study of shared clonotypes between healthy human individuals. Overall study results and limits: Compared with clonotypes that all four donors shared, non-shared clonotypes had lower generation probabilities.

Method: immunoSEQ multiplex PCR; TCRdb's copy keeps in-frame clones and lacks some. Here the sample spans 1.6 million or so clones, 98% being singletons. The study separated CD4+ cells into CD45RA+ naive and CD45RA-negative memory subsets. Trimming cost V 3 bases and J 4 bases, with 10 bases left between them. The V gene's germline CDR1 is SEHNR and CDR2 FQNEAQ (reference sequence). The CDR3 loop spans 14 amino acids. A note on this clone: Its antigen is unidentified.

The chain uses TRBV7-9 and TRBJ2-1; D is ambiguous. Sequenced material: naive CD4+ T cells sorted from blood. Subset: CD45RA+ positively selected. This clonotype originated in a man aged 25-45 years in good health. The CDR3 sequence is CASSLPRPYNEQFF. In nucleotides, the CDR3 is TGTGCCAGCAGCTTGCCGAGACCTTACAATGAGCAGTTCTTC.